This T cell receptor (beta chain) was profiled in a study of ipilimumab plus nivolumab after autologous stem cell transplantation. Study summary: Patients received a median of about five ipilimumab and 8 nivolumab doses. DLBCL patients had primary refractory or relapsed disease.

This clone was seen repeatedly, ten times or more. This CDR3 is 13 amino acids long. Trimming shortened V by 0 bases and J by 7 bases, and 8 bases separated the two germline ends. The germline gives CDR1 SGHRS, CDR2 YFSETQ. Sequenced by immunoSEQ multiplex PCR; TCRdb stores in-frame clones only, minus some. Among fewer than 85,000 clones listed, 83% were seen once. Ipilimumab, 1 mg/kg, started 14 to 28 days after autologous transplant. Patients received nivolumab 3 mg/kg at weeks 1, 4, 7, 10, then fortnightly to week 26. This TCR derives from a male donor with diffuse large B-cell lymphoma. The source was PBMCs, collected in a trial of ipilimumab plus nivolumab as post-transplant consolidation. The chain joins TRBV5-1 to TRBJ1-5, with D uncertain. CDR3 sequence: CASSLGVGQPQHF. The CDR3, as DNA: TGCGCCAGCAGCTTGGGGGTTGGGCAGCCCCAGCATTTT.